The T cell receptor beta chain described here comes from a study of PD-L1 blockade in urothelial cancer. Looking at the study overall: Atezolizumab (1,200 mg intravenously every 3 weeks) began at some point between 2014 and 2016 for patients.

Worth noting for this clone: The antigen is not known.

Spiked synthetic TCR analogs estimated absolute template abundance per PCR. Sequenced by immunoSEQ multiplex PCR; TCRdb stores in-frame clones only, minus some. The sample gives some 45,000 clones, approximately 89% of which show up once; 3.9% is in the top ten. Study observations and caveats: Durable-benefit patients showed greater tumor-associated blood clone expansion at 3 weeks.

V lost 11 bases and J lost 6; bases outside the gene matches: 18. CDR1 and CDR2 (germline): MGHDK, SYGVNS. The CDR3 covers 15 residues. Patient disease was locally advanced or metastatic urothelial carcinoma. The sample consisted of PBMCs, taken around atezolizumab (anti-PD-L1) treatment. The receptor comes from an elderly man with urothelial cancer. This chain connects TRBV25-1 to TRBJ2-7; 8 bases match TRBD1. The CDR3 nucleotides are TGTGCCTATACACAGAGGGGCAGGGGGCGCCGCGAGCAGTACTTC. Its protein is CAYTQRGRGRREQYF.